This T cell receptor beta chain was sequenced for a study of blood T cell repertoires in COVID-19. Study at large: The study drew acute and convalescent COVID-19 samples from the United States, Italy and Spain.

In the original processing: Nucleated cell number was recorded as an estimate derived from reference gene primer amplification. Produced via immunoSEQ multiplex PCR; TCRdb's table is partial and in-frame only. The DNA gave D and trimming, while V, J and clone size come from that table. Of tens of thousands of clones listed, more than 85% are singletons. There are 16 residues in the CDR3. Germline assignment: CDR1 SNHLY and CDR2 FYNNEI. Trimming took 8 bases from V and 1 from J; bases not matched to a gene: 9. This sequence originates from a man older than 75 in a cohort sampled during active COVID-19. The V and J genes are TRBV2 and TRBJ2-2; TRBD2 matches 8 bases. Material: peripheral blood. The CDR3 DNA reads TGTGCCAGCTCTAATGGAGCGGGAGTGAACACCGGGGAGCTGTTTTTT. It translates to CASSNGAGVNTGELFF.